A selection of T cell receptor beta chains follows, all from one sample in a study of T-cell reconstitution after alpha-beta-depleted transplantation in children. TCRdb fed the PCR reads into MiXCR, producing one record per CDR3 protein. The repertoire includes 550,000 to 600,000 distinct CDR3 sequences, under 25% of them detected once, and 13% to 15% sits in the top ten. The input for sequencing was PBMCs, mostly from graft donor cells, taken 360 days after TCRalphabeta/CD19-depleted stem cell transplant. These receptors all stem from a boy under two years old who had a stem cell transplant for acute myeloid leukemia, so the T cells may come from the graft donor. CDR3s include the opening cysteine and the closing phenylalanine or tryptophan. The D gene is left open where the match is weak. The listing skips clone size in some rows; elsewhere it reads once, few, many or a size class.

CDR3 DNA: TGTGCCAGCAGTTTCGCAGGGGTGAATGAAGCTTTCTTT; CDR3 protein: CASSFAGVNEAFF; J gene: TRBJ1-1; D gene: -; clone size: few; V gene: TRBV12-3/TRBV12-4
CDR3 DNA: TGTGCCAGCAGCGGCCGGGACGCTGGCTCCGGGGAGCTGTTTTTT; CDR3 protein: CASSGRDAGSGELFF; J gene: TRBJ2-2; D gene: -; clone size: many; V gene: TRBV9
CDR3 DNA: TGTGCCACCAGTGAGCGGACAGGGGGCGCGACAGATACGCAGTATTTT; CDR3 protein: CATSERTGGATDTQYF; J gene: TRBJ2-3; D gene: TRBD1; clone size: many; V gene: TRBV24-1
CDR3 DNA: TGTGCCAGCAGCTTGACCGGGACAGGGGCGGGCGGGGAGCTGTTTTTT; CDR3 protein: CASSLTGTGAGGELFF; J gene: TRBJ2-2; D gene: TRBD1; clone size: -; V gene: TRBV7-2
CDR3 DNA: TGTGCCAGCAGCTTACAGGGACGGACTAGCGGGGTCAATGAGCAGTTCTTC; CDR3 protein: CASSLQGRTSGVNEQFF; J gene: TRBJ2-1; D gene: TRBD2; clone size: many; V gene: TRBV7-9
CDR3 DNA: TGTGCCAGCAGCAATACCGACGCGTATGAAAAACTGTTTTTT; CDR3 protein: CASSNTDAYEKLFF; J gene: TRBJ1-4; D gene: -; clone size: -; V gene: TRBV28
CDR3 DNA: TGTGCCAGCAGCTTAGGGGAACCCGGAAACACCATATATTTT; CDR3 protein: CASSLGEPGNTIYF; J gene: TRBJ1-3; D gene: -; clone size: many; V gene: TRBV11-3
CDR3 DNA: TGTGCCAGCAGTTACAGGGATAGCAATCAGCCCCAGCATTTT; CDR3 protein: CASSYRDSNQPQHF; J gene: TRBJ1-5; D gene: -; clone size: -; V gene: TRBV6-5
CDR3 DNA: TGTGCCAGCAACGTCAGGGGAAACCAAGAGACCCAGTACTTC; CDR3 protein: CASNVRGNQETQYF; J gene: TRBJ2-5; D gene: -; clone size: few; V gene: TRBV7-2
CDR3 DNA: TGTGCCGTCGGCCGTCCCGGTTCACCCCTCCACTTT; CDR3 protein: CAVGRPGSPLHF; J gene: TRBJ1-6; D gene: -; clone size: few; V gene: TRBV6-5
CDR3 DNA: TGCAGCCCCCAGGTAGCACACCGAAAGTGCTACGAGCAGTACTTC; CDR3 protein: CSPQVAHRKCYEQYF; J gene: TRBJ2-7; D gene: -; clone size: many; V gene: TRBV29-1
CDR3 DNA: TGTGCCAGCAGCTCCTCTGACAGGGCTGGGGCCAACGTCCTGACTTTC; CDR3 protein: CASSSSDRAGANVLTF; J gene: TRBJ2-6; D gene: TRBD1; clone size: -; V gene: TRBV7-9
CDR3 DNA: TGCGCCAGCAGCCTGAAACCGGGACAGGACATTCCCTATGAGCAGTTCTTC; CDR3 protein: CASSLKPGQDIPYEQFF; J gene: TRBJ2-1; D gene: TRBD1; clone size: many; V gene: TRBV4-1
CDR3 DNA: TGTGCCACCAGCACCCGGGACAGGGAATTGCGGCAGCCCCAGCATTTT; CDR3 protein: CATSTRDRELRQPQHF; J gene: TRBJ1-5; D gene: TRBD1; clone size: many; V gene: TRBV15
CDR3 DNA: TGCGCCAGCAGCCCCGGAACCAAAAACATTCAGTACTTC; CDR3 protein: CASSPGTKNIQYF; J gene: TRBJ2-4; D gene: -; clone size: -; V gene: TRBV5-1
CDR3 DNA: TGTGCCAGCACCACAGGGCGGGGGAAGGATACGCAGTATTTT; CDR3 protein: CASTTGRGKDTQYF; J gene: TRBJ2-3; D gene: -; clone size: many; V gene: TRBV5-5
CDR3 DNA: TGTGCCAGCTCACCGGGGGGAGATACGCAGTATTTT; CDR3 protein: CASSPGGDTQYF; J gene: TRBJ2-3; D gene: -; clone size: many; V gene: TRBV18
CDR3 DNA: TGTGCCATCAGTGTAGGGACTCTCACAGATACGCAGTATTTT; CDR3 protein: CAISVGTLTDTQYF; J gene: TRBJ2-3; D gene: -; clone size: -; V gene: TRBV10-3
CDR3 DNA: TGCGCCAGCAGCCAAGTCGCCAGGGTATCCAAAAACATTCAGTACTTC; CDR3 protein: CASSQVARVSKNIQYF; J gene: TRBJ2-4; D gene: -; clone size: -; V gene: TRBV4-1
CDR3 DNA: TGTGCCAGCAGTTACACAGGGTCTTTAAGCACAGATACGCAGTATTTT; CDR3 protein: CASSYTGSLSTDTQYF; J gene: TRBJ2-3; D gene: -; clone size: -; V gene: TRBV6-5
CDR3 DNA: TGCAGCGTTGAATCAGCGGGGAATGGATACGAGCAGTACTTC; CDR3 protein: CSVESAGNGYEQYF; J gene: TRBJ2-7; D gene: TRBD2; clone size: few; V gene: TRBV29-1
CDR3 DNA: TGCAGCGTTGAACCCTCGAACACCGGGGAGCTGTTTTTT; CDR3 protein: CSVEPSNTGELFF; J gene: TRBJ2-2; D gene: -; clone size: few; V gene: TRBV29-1
CDR3 DNA: TGTGCCAGCGGGGACAGGGTCGGGCCAGAGGAGGAACTGTTTTTT; CDR3 protein: CASGDRVGPEEELFF; J gene: TRBJ1-4; D gene: TRBD1; clone size: -; V gene: TRBV12-3/TRBV12-4
CDR3 DNA: TGCGCCAGCAGCAACGGACCCAGGGAAGAGACCCAGTACTTC; CDR3 protein: CASSNGPREETQYF; J gene: TRBJ2-5; D gene: -; clone size: many; V gene: TRBV5-1
CDR3 DNA: TGTGCCAGCAGTTATGTTGGCGGGACAGCGAACACTGAAGCTTTCTTT; CDR3 protein: CASSYVGGTANTEAFF; J gene: TRBJ1-1; D gene: TRBD1; clone size: -; V gene: TRBV6-2/TRBV6-3
CDR3 DNA: TGTGCCAGCAGTATAAGACAGGGACAAGGGGACACCATATATTTT; CDR3 protein: CASSIRQGQGDTIYF; J gene: TRBJ1-3; D gene: TRBD1; clone size: many; V gene: TRBV2
CDR3 DNA: TGTGCCAGCAGTTTAGGGTCGAGGGGAACCCCATTGGAGACCCAGTACTTC; CDR3 protein: CASSLGSRGTPLETQYF; J gene: TRBJ2-5; D gene: -; clone size: -; V gene: TRBV28
CDR3 DNA: TGTGCCAGCAGCGCCACTAGCGGGGGGGCCTTCAATGAGCAGTTCTTC; CDR3 protein: CASSATSGGAFNEQFF; J gene: TRBJ2-1; D gene: TRBD2; clone size: -; V gene: TRBV9
CDR3 DNA: TGTGCCAGCAGCCACCCTGCGGGGTACGAGCAGTACTTC; CDR3 protein: CASSHPAGYEQYF; J gene: TRBJ2-7; D gene: -; clone size: -; V gene: TRBV7-8
CDR3 DNA: TGCAGCGTTGTGGGGGTCTTGAACACTGAAGCTTTCTTT; CDR3 protein: CSVVGVLNTEAFF; J gene: TRBJ1-1; D gene: -; clone size: many; V gene: TRBV29-1
CDR3 DNA: TGTGCCAGCAGTTACGGTCGTGGTGGAGGGATCTACAATGAGCAGTTCTTC; CDR3 protein: CASSYGRGGGIYNEQFF; J gene: TRBJ2-1; D gene: -; clone size: many; V gene: TRBV6-2/TRBV6-3
CDR3 DNA: TGCAGTGCCTCGCTTGGGGCGGGGCGCCTGTACAATGAGCAGTTCTTC; CDR3 protein: CSASLGAGRLYNEQFF; J gene: TRBJ2-1; D gene: -; clone size: few; V gene: TRBV20-1
CDR3 DNA: TGTGCCAGCAGTGAAATCTCTCAGGGGACGGGCACAGATACGCAGTATTTT; CDR3 protein: CASSEISQGTGTDTQYF; J gene: TRBJ2-3; D gene: -; clone size: many; V gene: TRBV12-3/TRBV12-4
CDR3 DNA: TGTGCCAGCAGCTTAATTAGGGGCGGCTACACCTTC; CDR3 protein: CASSLIRGGYTF; J gene: TRBJ1-2; D gene: -; clone size: -; V gene: TRBV7-6
CDR3 DNA: TGTGCCAGCAGCTTGGATGGGAGGGACAATGAGCAGTTCTTC; CDR3 protein: CASSLDGRDNEQFF; J gene: TRBJ2-1; D gene: TRBD2; clone size: few; V gene: TRBV5-8
CDR3 DNA: TGTGCCAGCAGTTACTCGGTTGACAGGGATGATGGCTACACCTTC; CDR3 protein: CASSYSVDRDDGYTF; J gene: TRBJ1-2; D gene: TRBD1; clone size: -; V gene: TRBV6-5
CDR3 DNA: TGCAGTGCTAGACGGGACCGCATTTGGACCCAGTACTTC; CDR3 protein: CSARRDRIWTQYF; J gene: TRBJ2-5; D gene: -; clone size: many; V gene: TRBV20-1
CDR3 DNA: TGTGCCAGCAGGGGGACCGACGGGGTAAAAAGGAACATTCAGTACTTC; CDR3 protein: CASRGTDGVKRNIQYF; J gene: TRBJ2-4; D gene: -; clone size: -; V gene: TRBV6-1
CDR3 DNA: TGTGCCAGCAGCCCCCGGCTCCCCTACTACACAGATACGCAGTATTTT; CDR3 protein: CASSPRLPYYTDTQYF; J gene: TRBJ2-3; D gene: -; clone size: -; V gene: TRBV5-6
CDR3 DNA: TGTGCCAGCAGCCGGGACTCCTACTACAATGAGCAGTTCTTC; CDR3 protein: CASSRDSYYNEQFF; J gene: TRBJ2-1; D gene: -; clone size: few; V gene: TRBV12-3/TRBV12-4
CDR3 DNA: TGTGCCAGCAGCTTAGGGGCGAGATTGAACACTGAAGCTTTCTTT; CDR3 protein: CASSLGARLNTEAFF; J gene: TRBJ1-1; D gene: -; clone size: -; V gene: TRBV7-2
CDR3 DNA: TGTGCCACCAGCTCTCTGAGGCAGCGGACCACAGATACGCAGTATTTT; CDR3 protein: CATSSLRQRTTDTQYF; J gene: TRBJ2-3; D gene: -; clone size: -; V gene: TRBV15
CDR3 DNA: TGCAGCGTTATCAGGGATCGCGAGCAGTACTTC; CDR3 protein: CSVIRDREQYF; J gene: TRBJ2-7; D gene: -; clone size: few; V gene: TRBV29-1
CDR3 DNA: TGCAGTGCAAAGCAGGGAATCGGCGGGGAGCTGTTTTTT; CDR3 protein: CSAKQGIGGELFF; J gene: TRBJ2-2; D gene: -; clone size: few; V gene: TRBV20-1
CDR3 DNA: TGCAGTGCTAGCCAAGGGACAGTTCGGCGCTCACCCCTCCACTTT; CDR3 protein: CSASQGTVRRSPLHF; J gene: TRBJ1-6; D gene: TRBD1; clone size: few; V gene: TRBV20-1
CDR3 DNA: TGCGCCAGCAGCCAAGAGTCGTTATTCCAAGAGACCCAGTACTTC; CDR3 protein: CASSQESLFQETQYF; J gene: TRBJ2-5; D gene: -; clone size: -; V gene: TRBV4-1
CDR3 DNA: TGCAGTGCTAGAGATCCGGCTAGCGGGGGGGCGAACACCGGGGAGCTGTTTTTT; CDR3 protein: CSARDPASGGANTGELFF; J gene: TRBJ2-2; D gene: TRBD2; clone size: many; V gene: TRBV20-1
CDR3 DNA: TGCAGTGCTAGAGATAGGGGGACCGGTCAGCCCCAGCATTTT; CDR3 protein: CSARDRGTGQPQHF; J gene: TRBJ1-5; D gene: -; clone size: -; V gene: TRBV20-1
CDR3 DNA: TGTGCCAGCAGAGAGACAGGGGTCACCGGGGAGCTGTTTTTT; CDR3 protein: CASRETGVTGELFF; J gene: TRBJ2-2; D gene: TRBD1; clone size: many; V gene: TRBV12-3/TRBV12-4
CDR3 DNA: TGCAGCGTTGAAAATTGGGCTAGCGGAAACACAGATACGCAGTATTTT; CDR3 protein: CSVENWASGNTDTQYF; J gene: TRBJ2-3; D gene: TRBD2; clone size: many; V gene: TRBV29-1
CDR3 DNA: TGTGCCAGCAGTCCCTATATGAGCCAAGAGACCCAGTACTTC; CDR3 protein: CASSPYMSQETQYF; J gene: TRBJ2-5; D gene: -; clone size: -; V gene: TRBV27
CDR3 DNA: TGCGCCAGCAGGGCCTCCGGGACAGTCAATTTT; CDR3 protein: CASRASGTVNF; J gene: TRBJ1-1; D gene: TRBD1; clone size: few; V gene: TRBV4-1
CDR3 DNA: TGTGCCAGCAGTTTGTCAGGAGGGTCAGAGACCCAGTACTTC; CDR3 protein: CASSLSGGSETQYF; J gene: TRBJ2-5; D gene: -; clone size: many; V gene: TRBV28